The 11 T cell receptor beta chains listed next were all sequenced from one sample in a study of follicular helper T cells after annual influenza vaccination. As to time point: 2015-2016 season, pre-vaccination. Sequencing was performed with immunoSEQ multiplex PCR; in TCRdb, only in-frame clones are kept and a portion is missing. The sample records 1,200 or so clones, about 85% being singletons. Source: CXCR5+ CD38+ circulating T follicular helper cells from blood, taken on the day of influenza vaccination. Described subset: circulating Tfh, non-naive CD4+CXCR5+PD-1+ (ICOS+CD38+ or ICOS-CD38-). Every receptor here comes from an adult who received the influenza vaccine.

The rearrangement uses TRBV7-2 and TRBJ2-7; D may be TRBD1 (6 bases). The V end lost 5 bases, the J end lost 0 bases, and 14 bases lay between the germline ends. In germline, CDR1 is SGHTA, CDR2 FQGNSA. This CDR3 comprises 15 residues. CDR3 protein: CASSPQRTASYEQYF. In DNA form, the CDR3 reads TGTGCCAGCAGCCCCCAGCGGACAGCCTCCTACGAGCAGTACTTC. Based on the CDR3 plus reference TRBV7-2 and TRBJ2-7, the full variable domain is GAGVSQSPSNKVTEKGKDVELRCDPISGHTALYWYRQSLGQGLEFLIYFQGNSAPDKSGLPSDRFSAERTGGSVSTLTIQRTQQEDSAVYLCASSPQRTASYEQYFGPGTRLTVT.

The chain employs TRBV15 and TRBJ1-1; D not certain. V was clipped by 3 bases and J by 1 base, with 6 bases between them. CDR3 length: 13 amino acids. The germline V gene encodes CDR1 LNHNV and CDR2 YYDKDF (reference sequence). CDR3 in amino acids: CATSRKSNTEAFF. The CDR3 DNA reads TGTGCCACCAGCAGGAAGTCGAACACTGAAGCTTTCTTT.

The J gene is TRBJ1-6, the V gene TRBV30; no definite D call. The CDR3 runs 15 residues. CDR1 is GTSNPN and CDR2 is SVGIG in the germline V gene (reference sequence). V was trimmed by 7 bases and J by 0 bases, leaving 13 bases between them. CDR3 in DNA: TGTGCCTCCTCCCTGGGGAGCTCCTATAATTCACCCCTCCACTTT. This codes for CASSLGSSYNSPLHF.

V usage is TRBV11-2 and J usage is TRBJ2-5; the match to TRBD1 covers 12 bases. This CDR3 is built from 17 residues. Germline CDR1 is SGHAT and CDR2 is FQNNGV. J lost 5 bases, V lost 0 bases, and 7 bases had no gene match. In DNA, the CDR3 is TGTGCCAGCAGCTTAGATTTTTGGGACAGGGGGCAGGAGACCCAGTACTTC. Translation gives CASSLDFWDRGQETQYF. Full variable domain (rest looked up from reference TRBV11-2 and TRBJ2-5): EAGVAQSPRYKIIEKRQSVAFWCNPISGHATLYWYQQILGQGPKLLIQFQNNGVVDDSQLPKDRFSAERLKGVDSTLKIQPAKLEDSAVYLCASSLDFWDRGQETQYFGPGTRLLVL.

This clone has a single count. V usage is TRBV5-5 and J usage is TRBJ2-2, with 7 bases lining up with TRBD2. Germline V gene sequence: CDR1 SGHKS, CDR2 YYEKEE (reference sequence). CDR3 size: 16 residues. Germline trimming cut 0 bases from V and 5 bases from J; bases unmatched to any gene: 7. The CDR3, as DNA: TGTGCCAGCAGCTTGGTTGGGCAGGGAGGGACCGGGGAGCTGTTTTTT. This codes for CASSLVGQGGTGELFF. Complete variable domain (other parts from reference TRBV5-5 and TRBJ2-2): DAGVTQSPTHLIKTRGQQVTLRCSPISGHKSVSWYQQVLGQGPQFIFQYYEKEERGRGNFPDRFSARQFPNYSSELNVNALLLGDSALYLCASSLVGQGGTGELFFGEGSRLTVL.

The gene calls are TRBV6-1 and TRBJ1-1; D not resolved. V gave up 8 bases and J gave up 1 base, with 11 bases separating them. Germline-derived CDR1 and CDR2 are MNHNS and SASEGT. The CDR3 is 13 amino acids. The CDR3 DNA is TGTGCCAGCGGTTTAGGCCCGAACACTGAAGCTTTCTTT. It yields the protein CASGLGPNTEAFF.

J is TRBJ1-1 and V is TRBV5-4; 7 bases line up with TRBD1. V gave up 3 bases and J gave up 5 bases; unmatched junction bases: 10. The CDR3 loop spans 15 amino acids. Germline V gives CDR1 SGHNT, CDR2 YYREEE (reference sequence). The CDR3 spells CASSSNRGGGTEAFF. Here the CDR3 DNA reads TGTGCCAGCAGCTCAAACAGGGGTGGGGGGACTGAAGCTTTCTTT.

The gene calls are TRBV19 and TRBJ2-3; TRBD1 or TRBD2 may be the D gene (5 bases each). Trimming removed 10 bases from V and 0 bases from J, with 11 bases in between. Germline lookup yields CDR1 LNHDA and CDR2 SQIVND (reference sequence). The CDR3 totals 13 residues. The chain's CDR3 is CATRDRSTDTQYF. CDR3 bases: TGTGCCACCCGGGACCGCAGCACAGATACGCAGTATTTT.

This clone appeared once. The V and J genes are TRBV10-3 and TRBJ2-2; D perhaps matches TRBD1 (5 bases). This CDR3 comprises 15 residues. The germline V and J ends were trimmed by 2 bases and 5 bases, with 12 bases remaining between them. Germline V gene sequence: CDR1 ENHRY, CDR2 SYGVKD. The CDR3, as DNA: TGTGCCATCAGTGAGGATGTGGGGCGGACCGGGGAGCTGTTTTTT. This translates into CAISEDVGRTGELFF.

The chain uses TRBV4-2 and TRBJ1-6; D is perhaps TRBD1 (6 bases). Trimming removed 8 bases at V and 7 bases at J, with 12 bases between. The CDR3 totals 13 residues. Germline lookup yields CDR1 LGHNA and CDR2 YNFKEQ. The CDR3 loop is CASSRGGNSPLHF. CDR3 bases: TGTGCCAGCTCGAGGGGGGGCAATTCACCCCTCCACTTT.

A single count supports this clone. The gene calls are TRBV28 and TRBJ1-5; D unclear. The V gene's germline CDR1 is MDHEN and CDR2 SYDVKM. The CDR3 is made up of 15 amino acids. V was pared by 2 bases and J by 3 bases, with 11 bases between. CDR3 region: CASSLGRRVNQPQHF. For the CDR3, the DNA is TGTGCCAGCAGTTTAGGCCGAAGAGTCAATCAGCCCCAGCATTTT.